This T cell receptor (beta chain) was identified in a study of human T cells and chemical hapten exposure. The wider study: Readings were taken at 6 days from patch tests that had applied 0.01% DPC to the upper back.

Trimming pared 7 bases from V and 6 bases from J, leaving 18 bases between. The germline CDR1 and CDR2 sequences are LNHNV and YYDKDF (reference sequence). This CDR3 comprises 14 residues. The sample's time point: patch test 2, 6 weeks after DPC sensitization. Treatment reported: therapeutic diphenylcyclopropenone sensitization with weekly scalp DPC. This clonotype was counted only a few times. Its matching antigen is unknown. TCRdb called the RACE reads again in MiXCR, with one record for every CDR3 protein. The sample includes about 69,000 distinct CDR3 sequences, about 9.4% of them seen just once. Study-wide results and caveats: Alopecia in the donors means their immune response may deviate from healthy people's.

The sequences come from whole blood, collected in connection with sensitization to the hapten diphenylcyclopropenone (DPC). J is TRBJ1-1 and V is TRBV15; D uncertain. The receptor's source is a woman between 45 and 60 years old with alopecia areata. Some clones in this sample may be carry-over from other donors' samples. The CDR3 bases are TGTGCCACCACCCAGGATCCGACGATCTCTGAAGCTTTCTTT. Translated, it gives CATTQDPTISEAFF.